These T cell receptor beta chains were read from a single sample in a study of response to subunit inactivated influenza vaccine. TCRdb recomputed calls from the RT-PCR reads with MiXCR, one row per CDR3 protein. The profile shows around 530,000 distinct CDR3 sequences, 12% of them singletons. Specimen: PBMCs from blood, collected on the day of vaccination. The receptors originated from a man aged 50-60 years who received an inactivated influenza vaccine. CDR3s include the opening cysteine and the closing phenylalanine or tryptophan. A D gene is named only where the DNA matches it firmly. Size is stated for part of the rows, as once, few or many counts, or as a class when the clone is expanded.

clone_size,d_call,j_call,v_call,cdr3_aa,cdr3_nt
many,NA,TRBJ2-1,TRBV12-3/TRBV12-4,CASSLGGSGEQFF,TGTGCCAGCAGTTTGGGTGGGAGTGGTGAGCAGTTCTTC
few,NA,TRBJ2-1,TRBV2,CASSAEGGHNEQFF,TGTGCCAGCTCAGCAGAAGGAGGTCACAATGAGCAGTTCTTC
few,NA,TRBJ2-5,TRBV12-3/TRBV12-4,CASSLVGLDQETQYF,TGTGCCAGCAGTTTGGTAGGGCTAGACCAAGAGACCCAGTACTTC
NA,TRBD1,TRBJ2-2,TRBV12-3/TRBV12-4,CASSPHRGQDSNTGELFF,TGTGCCAGCAGTCCTCACAGGGGGCAGGACTCGAACACCGGGGAGCTGTTTTTT
few,NA,TRBJ2-7,TRBV20-1,CSARMTYEQYF,TGCAGTGCCAGAATGACGTACGAGCAGTACTTC
many,NA,TRBJ2-3,TRBV4-3,CASSQDSVEVTDTQYF,TGCGCCAGCAGCCAAGATTCGGTAGAGGTGACAGATACGCAGTATTTT
few,NA,TRBJ1-1,TRBV29-1,CSGGDRENTEAFF,TGCAGCGGGGGGGACCGAGAGAACACTGAAGCTTTCTTT
few,TRBD2,TRBJ2-3,TRBV5-1,CASSLKRTSGMADTQYF,TGCGCCAGCAGCTTGAAAAGGACTAGCGGGATGGCAGATACGCAGTATTTT
few,NA,TRBJ1-3,TRBV27,CASSLNGPHFRQGTGNTIYF,TGTGCCAGCAGTTTAAACGGCCCGCATTTCAGGCAGGGGACTGGAAACACCATATATTTT
NA,NA,TRBJ1-5,TRBV12-3/TRBV12-4,CASSLETGRDQPQHF,TGTGCCAGCAGTTTAGAGACAGGCCGAGATCAGCCCCAGCATTTT
NA,NA,TRBJ2-3,TRBV5-1,CASSRGHREDTQYF,TGCGCCAGCAGCCGCGGACACCGGGAAGATACGCAGTATTTT
NA,NA,TRBJ2-7,TRBV29-1,CSVVQTYEQYF,TGCAGCGTTGTTCAAACCTACGAGCAGTACTTC
few,NA,TRBJ1-1,TRBV18,CASSPADMNTEAFF,TGTGCCAGCTCACCCGCAGACATGAACACTGAAGCTTTCTTT
few,NA,TRBJ2-7,TRBV5-1,CASSLEETYEQYF,TGCGCCAGCAGCTTAGAGGAAACCTACGAGCAGTACTTC
many,NA,TRBJ2-1,TRBV7-2,CASSLAGPHNEQFF,TGTGCCAGCAGCTTGGCAGGGCCCCACAATGAGCAGTTCTTC
many,NA,TRBJ2-3,TRBV20-1,CSARRPIGGPDTQYF,TGCAGTGCTAGACGACCCATTGGGGGCCCAGATACGCAGTATTTT
NA,NA,TRBJ2-1,TRBV25-1,CASTSGILWEQFF,TGTGCCAGCACCTCTGGGATCCTGTGGGAGCAGTTCTTC
NA,TRBD2,TRBJ2-1,TRBV7-2,CASSLGLAGFNNEQFF,TGTGCCAGCAGCTTAGGTCTAGCGGGATTCAACAATGAGCAGTTCTTC
many,TRBD1,TRBJ2-1,TRBV10-1,CASSEAGTGGYNEQFF,TGCGCCAGCAGTGAAGCCGGGACAGGGGGCTACAATGAGCAGTTCTTC
few,TRBD2,TRBJ2-7,TRBV3-1,CASSQGTSGGSYEQYF,TGTGCCAGCAGCCAAGGTACTAGCGGGGGCTCCTACGAGCAGTACTTC
few,TRBD1,TRBJ1-2,TRBV10-3,CAISDFGQGPEGYTF,TGTGCCATCAGTGACTTCGGACAGGGCCCTGAAGGCTACACCTTC
NA,NA,TRBJ1-5,TRBV4-2,CASSQVLETQQGPQHF,TGTGCCAGCAGCCAAGTTCTCGAGACGCAGCAAGGGCCCCAGCATTTT
few,NA,TRBJ2-1,TRBV3-1,CASSQGHRPGSSYNEQFF,TGTGCCAGCAGCCAAGGCCACCGGCCGGGGAGCTCCTACAATGAGCAGTTCTTC
NA,NA,TRBJ1-1,TRBV6-2/TRBV6-3,CASSYWGTEAFF,TGTGCCAGCAGTTACTGGGGCACTGAAGCTTTCTTT
NA,NA,TRBJ2-3,TRBV5-1,CASSKDPTDTQYF,TGCGCCAGCAGCAAGGACCCCACAGATACGCAGTATTTT
few,NA,TRBJ1-5,TRBV12-3/TRBV12-4,CASSSSRDNSNQPQHF,TGTGCCAGCAGTTCTTCCCGGGACAATAGCAATCAGCCCCAGCATTTT
NA,NA,TRBJ2-7,TRBV20-1,CSATSPRQVSYEQYF,TGCAGTGCCACCTCCCCGCGGCAGGTATCCTACGAGCAGTACTTC
few,NA,TRBJ1-1,TRBV11-2,CASSTGSHTEAFF,TGTGCCAGCAGCACAGGGTCTCACACTGAAGCTTTCTTT
many,NA,TRBJ2-7,TRBV11-2,CASSLVASPGTYEQYF,TGTGCCAGCAGCTTAGTCGCCTCCCCCGGGACCTACGAGCAGTACTTC
many,NA,TRBJ2-5,TRBV28,CASGPAIRETQYF,TGTGCCAGCGGGCCCGCGATCAGGGAGACCCAGTACTTC
few,NA,TRBJ2-3,TRBV20-1,CSAPDVSVFTDTQYF,TGCAGTGCCCCGGATGTGTCCGTGTTTACAGATACGCAGTATTTT
NA,TRBD1,TRBJ1-5,TRBV20-1,CSATDRANLQPQHF,TGCAGTGCCACGGACAGGGCGAACCTACAGCCCCAGCATTTT
few,NA,TRBJ2-3,TRBV7-9,CASSLHTMNTDTQYF,TGTGCCAGCAGCTTGCACACAATGAACACAGATACGCAGTATTTT
NA,NA,TRBJ1-1,TRBV5-1,CASSGRGLNTEAFF,TGCGCCAGCAGCGGACGGGGGCTCAACACTGAAGCTTTCTTT
NA,TRBD1,TRBJ2-3,TRBV2,CASRESGQGGTDTQYF,TGTGCCAGCAGAGAGTCTGGACAGGGGGGTACAGATACGCAGTATTTT
NA,NA,TRBJ2-1,TRBV15,CATSRNSGDEQFF,TGTGCCACCAGCAGAAACTCGGGGGATGAGCAGTTCTTC
many,NA,TRBJ2-7,TRBV6-5,CASRTGRYEQYF,TGTGCCAGCAGGACAGGGAGGTACGAGCAGTACTTC
many,TRBD2,TRBJ2-1,TRBV20-1,CSASQASGYNEQFF,TGCAGTGCTAGTCAGGCTAGCGGATACAATGAGCAGTTCTTC
few,NA,TRBJ1-1,TRBV30,CAWAFLEAGEAFF,TGTGCCTGGGCGTTTCTGGAAGCAGGTGAAGCTTTCTTT
NA,NA,TRBJ2-5,TRBV2,CASSEVTQETQYF,TGTGCCAGCAGTGAAGTCACACAAGAGACCCAGTACTTC
few,NA,TRBJ2-3,TRBV11-2,CASSLAWGGLTDTQYF,TGTGCCAGCAGCTTAGCGTGGGGGGGGCTCACAGATACGCAGTATTTT
few,TRBD1,TRBJ2-3,TRBV15,CATSRGQGGNTQYF,TGTGCCACCAGCAGGGGACAGGGGGGAAATACGCAGTATTTT
few,NA,TRBJ2-7,TRBV12-3/TRBV12-4,CASRPRERNEQYF,TGTGCCAGCAGGCCCCGGGAGAGAAACGAGCAGTACTTC
few,NA,TRBJ2-2,TRBV7-9,CASSLDGKIGELFF,TGTGCCAGCAGCTTAGATGGTAAAATCGGGGAGCTGTTTTTT
NA,NA,TRBJ1-4,TRBV7-8,CASSLYSSRTNEKLFF,TGTGCCAGCAGCTTATATAGTTCACGAACTAATGAAAAACTGTTTTTT
many,NA,TRBJ2-7,TRBV20-1,CSARELGSGLAYEQYF,TGCAGTGCTAGAGAGCTAGGAAGCGGGCTAGCCTACGAGCAGTACTTC
many,TRBD2,TRBJ2-7,TRBV7-2,CASSSGLAGAEQYF,TGTGCCAGCAGCTCGGGACTAGCGGGAGCCGAGCAGTACTTC
NA,NA,TRBJ2-7,TRBV12-2,CASRLAGYREISYEQYF,TGTGCAAGTCGCTTAGCGGGTTACAGGGAAATATCCTACGAGCAGTACTTC
NA,TRBD1,TRBJ2-7,TRBV12-3/TRBV12-4,CASSGTARSSYEQYF,TGTGCCAGCAGTGGGACAGCGAGGAGCTCCTACGAGCAGTACTTC
NA,NA,TRBJ1-6,TRBV18,CASSSAGRGDSPLHF,TGTGCCAGCTCCTCCGCAGGCAGGGGAGATTCACCCCTCCACTTT
NA,TRBD2,TRBJ2-3,TRBV15,CATSRRTSGSSDTQYF,TGTGCCACCAGCAGACGGACTAGCGGGAGCTCAGATACGCAGTATTTT
NA,NA,TRBJ1-6,TRBV27,CASRETGFTSPLHF,TGTGCCAGCAGAGAAACAGGGTTTACATCACCCCTCCACTTT
NA,NA,TRBJ2-6,TRBV2,CASSDGTRFPGANVLTF,TGTGCCAGCAGTGATGGGACAAGGTTTCCTGGGGCCAACGTCCTGACTTTC
NA,NA,TRBJ2-7,TRBV29-1,CSAKTRGEQYF,TGCAGCGCCAAGACCCGGGGCGAGCAGTACTTC
NA,TRBD2,TRBJ2-1,TRBV5-1,CASSARLAGDYNEQFF,TGCGCCAGCAGCGCCCGACTAGCGGGGGACTACAATGAGCAGTTCTTC
NA,TRBD1,TRBJ2-6,TRBV12-3/TRBV12-4,CASGRGLGANVLTF,TGTGCCAGCGGCAGGGGGCTTGGGGCCAACGTCCTGACTTTC
few,NA,TRBJ1-4,TRBV5-1,CASSTAEGEKLFF,TGCGCCAGCAGCACGGCCGAGGGGGAAAAACTGTTTTTT
many,NA,TRBJ2-7,TRBV5-1,CASSLETRYEQYF,TGCGCCAGCAGCTTGGAGACTCGCTACGAGCAGTACTTC
many,TRBD1,TRBJ2-7,TRBV20-1,CSVGASVLDRVYEQYF,TGCAGTGTGGGGGCGAGTGTCTTGGACAGGGTCTACGAGCAGTACTTC
many,NA,TRBJ2-5,TRBV12-3/TRBV12-4,CASSFSDRRETQYF,TGTGCCAGCAGTTTTTCCGACCGACGAGAGACCCAGTACTTC